This T cell receptor (beta chain) was recovered during a study of T cell changes during pregnancy in multiple sclerosis. Libraries were prepared by immunoSEQ multiplex PCR; TCRdb keeps only in-frame clonotypes and omits some of them. The table records 42,000 or so clones, roughly 91% of them present only once. The material sequenced was CD8+ T cells from peripheral blood mononuclear cells, taken in the first trimester of pregnancy. The sequence came from a female donor with multiple sclerosis, enrolled in a pregnancy study.

CDR3 region: CASGLLPLMPTFFEQYF. CDR3 DNA: TGTGCTAGTGGTTTGCTTCCCCTCATGCCTACGTTCTTCGAGCAGTACTTC. The chain employs TRBV12-5 and TRBJ2-7; no definite D call. The CDR3 is 17 residues long. Trimming cost V 2 bases and J 6 bases, with 23 bases left between them. Germline lookup yields CDR1 LGHNT and CDR2 FRNRAP.